This TCR beta chain comes out of a study of T cell repertoires in aging, cancer and after chemotherapy. Across the study: Repeat sampling of healthy donors over several months to years showed clear clonal overlap.

This clonotype turned up a few times. No antigen is known for it. Study conclusions and caveats: Median generation probability rose over the chemotherapy interval in each cancer cohort, suggesting rebound thymic output. In cancer patients, declining TCR diversity with age involved lost richness and lost evenness. The repertoire data cannot show anything about immunological memory following chemotherapy.

The template was genomic DNA from peripheral blood, not RNA. A mixed TRB-A/B primer pool amplified rearranged TRB by multiplex touch-down PCR. A single record per CDR3 protein comes from TCRdb applying MiXCR to the multiplex PCR reads. The data contain about 6,400 distinct CDR3 sequences, just under 30% of them singletons. This sequence was found in a human donor in good health. Sequencing input: blood.

This chain's CDR3 is CASSLATGDGYTF. In nucleotides, the CDR3 is TGTGCCAGCAGTTTAGCAACAGGGGACGGCTACACCTTC. This chain uses TRBV12-3 or TRBV12-4 with TRBJ1-2, with 7 bases that match TRBD1. J lost 8 bases, V lost 0 bases, and 3 bases had no gene match. This CDR3 contains 13 residues.